These 21 T cell receptor beta chains came from one sample sequenced in a study of blood T cells in healthy people across ages. The use of a sample-barcoded 5' primer and a J-beta primer mix characterized a second PCR of about 7 to 12 cycles. One entry per CDR3 protein results from TCRdb running MiXCR on the 5' RACE reads. The sample has approximately 670,000 distinct CDR3 sequences, around two fifths seen once. The sample consisted of blood. The receptors were sampled from an elderly man in good health.

This chain uses TRBV11-2 with TRBJ2-3; D is uncertain. CDR1 is SGHAT and CDR2 is FQNNGV in the germline V gene. This CDR3 region has 12 residues. The ends were cut back, 1 base at V and 9 bases at J, with 8 bases in the middle. This chain's CDR3 is CASSLGLKTQYF. CDR3 nucleotide sequence: TGTGCCAGCAGCTTAGGACTGAAGACGCAGTATTTT.

This clonotype occurred a few times. The chain carries TRBV6-2 or TRBV6-3 and TRBJ2-5; 10 bases line up with TRBD1. The end of the DNA aligns better with TRBJ2-7, so the J call may be wrong. Germline V gene lookup returns CDR1 MNHEY and CDR2 SVGEGT. This CDR3 is 15 amino acids long. CDR3 coding DNA: TGTGCCAGCAAAATCGGCGGGACAGGGGATTACGAGCAGTACTTC. It specifies CASKIGGTGDYEQYF.

A few counts support this clonotype. The chain joins TRBV10-3 to TRBJ2-5; 7 positions agree with TRBD1. Germline V gene data show CDR1 as ENHRY and CDR2 as SYGVKD. Trimming at V came to 6 bases and at J to 11 bases, leaving 12 bases not matched to a gene. CDR3 length: 13 amino acids. CDR3 region: CAIRGTEGLKQYF. The CDR3 DNA sequence: TGTGCCATCAGAGGGACAGAGGGGTTGAAGCAGTACTTC.

V and J are TRBV5-6 and TRBJ2-4, with TRBD2 matching 7 bases. CDR1 is SGHDT, CDR2 YYEEEE, per germline. V shed 3 bases and J 13 bases; nucleotides not matched to a gene: 13. CDR3 length equals 14 residues. As DNA, the CDR3 is TGTGCCAGCAGCTGGGGGGACTACGGGAATGAGCAGTACTTC. Amino acid sequence: CASSWGDYGNEQYF. Together with reference TRBV5-6 and TRBJ2-4, the CDR3 gives the full variable domain: DAGVTQSPTHLIKTRGQQVTLRCSPKSGHDTVSWYQQALGQGPQFIFQYYEEEERQRGNFPDRFSGHQFPNYSSELNVNALLLGDSALYLCASSWGDYGNEQYFGAGTRLSVL.

This sequence joins TRBV7-9 and TRBJ2-4, with D maybe TRBD1 (6 bases). This CDR3 spans 13 amino acids. Germline V gene sequence: CDR1 SEHNR, CDR2 FQNEAQ (reference sequence). V gave up 2 bases and J gave up 7 bases, with 9 bases separating them. The DNA of the CDR3 is TGTGCCAGCAGCTTAACACAGGGTAACATTCAGTACTTC. It is translated as CASSLTQGNIQYF. The full variable domain, with the rest looked up from reference TRBV7-9 and TRBJ2-4, is DTGVSQNPRHKITKRGQNVTFRCDPISEHNRLYWYRQTLGQGPEFLTYFQNEAQLEKSRLLSDRFSAERPKGSFSTLEIQRTEQGDSAMYLCASSLTQGNIQYFGAGTRLSVL.

This sequence joins TRBV7-2 and TRBJ2-3; D tentatively fits TRBD1 or TRBD2 (5 bases each). Trimming took off 4 bases at V and 9 bases at J, with 14 bases between the two ends. This CDR3 comprises 13 residues. Germline values: CDR1 SGHTA, CDR2 FQGNSA. CDR3 nucleotide sequence: TGTGCCAGCAGCTCCCCCCCGGGGCAAACGCAGTATTTT. It specifies CASSSPPGQTQYF.

This clonotype was observed a single time. The chain uses TRBV4-1 and TRBJ1-2, with D possibly TRBD1 on 5 matching bases. V lost 0 bases and J 0 bases, leaving 11 bases between the germline ends. The CDR3 has 16 residues. CDR1 is MGHRA and CDR2 is YSYEKL in the germline V gene. DNA for the CDR3: TGCGCCAGCAGCCAAGATGCGGCAGGGACTAACTATGGCTACACCTTC. Its translation: CASSQDAAGTNYGYTF.

This chain connects TRBV7-8 to TRBJ2-3, with 7 nucleotides matching TRBD2. The germline V gene has CDR1 SGHVS and CDR2 FQNEAQ. The junction had 10 bases not matched to a gene; V was cut back by 5 bases and J by 2 bases. This CDR3 comprises 16 residues. The CDR3 bases are TGTGCCAGCAGCACCGAAGGAGCGGGGTACACAGATACGCAGTATTTT. It codes for CASSTEGAGYTDTQYF.

The CDR3 sequence: CASRSTSQETQYF. The DNA of the CDR3 is TGTGCCAGCAGAAGTACCTCTCAAGAGACCCAGTACTTC. This chain connects TRBV2 to TRBJ2-5; D not certain. There are 13 residues in the CDR3. Germline loops: CDR1 SNHLY, CDR2 FYNNEI. Trimming pared 6 bases from V and 2 bases from J, leaving 10 bases between.

This clonotype has just a few counts. The rearrangement links TRBV5-1 to TRBJ2-1; 11 bases line up with TRBD2. This CDR3 has 17 amino acids. J gave up 3 bases and V 4 bases, and 9 bases lay outside the gene matches. Germline values: CDR1 SGHRS, CDR2 YFSETQ. Written as DNA, the CDR3 is TGCGCCAGCAGCGCCAGGACTAGCGGGCTGTTCTACAATGAGCAGTTCTTC. Its translation is CASSARTSGLFYNEQFF.

The V call is TRBV7-2, the J call TRBJ2-1; 7 bases are a match to TRBD1. The CDR3 runs to 15 residues. Germline assignment: CDR1 SGHTA and CDR2 FQGNSA. V lost 7 bases, J lost 1 base, and 7 bases stayed unmatched. CDR3 DNA: TGTGCCAGCACACCTCTACAGGGGTCCTACAATGAGCAGTTCTTC. Protein: CASTPLQGSYNEQFF.

The chain uses TRBV10-3 and TRBJ1-5; D might be TRBD1 (6 bases). V was pared by 2 bases and J by 8 bases, with 13 bases between. CDR1 and CDR2 from the germline V gene are ENHRY and SYGVKD. The CDR3 sequence is 14 residues long. CDR3 DNA: TGTGCCATCAGTGAGGCGGCAGGGGACGAGCCCCAGCATTTT. This translates into CAISEAAGDEPQHF.

The genes are TRBV29-1 and TRBJ2-7; D is possibly TRBD2 (5 bases). The CDR3 sequence is 17 residues long. V was clipped by 0 bases and J by 7 bases, with 25 bases between them. In germline, CDR1 is SQVTM, CDR2 ANQGSEA. CDR3: CSVEDLRTLAAYNEQYF. CDR3 in DNA: TGCAGCGTTGAAGATCTTCGGACTCTGGCAGCCTACAATGAGCAGTACTTC.

The J gene is TRBJ1-2, the V gene TRBV4-1, with 7 bases identical to TRBD1. CDR3 length: 17 amino acids. The junction had 9 bases not matched to a gene; V was cut back by 1 base and J by 1 base. Germline lookup yields CDR1 MGHRA and CDR2 YSYEKL. CDR3 sequence reads: CASSQVFTRGDNYGYTF. CDR3 nucleotide sequence: TGCGCCAGCAGCCAAGTCTTCACCAGGGGGGATAACTATGGCTACACCTTC.

The chain combines TRBV6-5 with TRBJ2-7; 7 bases line up with TRBD1. The germline V gene has CDR1 MNHEY and CDR2 SVGAGI. With V trimmed by 6 bases and J by 0 bases, 8 bases remained unmatched. The CDR3 contains 15 residues. The chain's CDR3 is CASRRQGWISYEQYF. CDR3 coding DNA: TGTGCCAGCAGAAGACAGGGTTGGATCTCCTACGAGCAGTACTTC.

This clonotype occurred a few times. The genes are TRBV20-1 and TRBJ2-7; TRBD1 or TRBD2 may be the D gene (5 bases each). The CDR3 contains 15 residues. Germline CDR1 is DFQATT and CDR2 is SNEGSKA (reference sequence). V was clipped by 6 bases and J by 6 bases, with 24 bases between them. The CDR3 region is CSAAPPWDGNGEQYF. The CDR3 DNA is TGCAGTGCCGCACCTCCGTGGGACGGGAACGGCGAGCAGTACTTC.

This clonotype has just a few counts. The J gene is TRBJ2-1, the V gene TRBV12-3 or TRBV12-4, with 9 nucleotides matching TRBD2. The V and J ends lost 5 bases and 6 bases, in that order; junction bases with no gene match: 5. The length of the CDR3 is 14 residues. The CDR3 here is CASSIAGGVNEQFF. The CDR3 region has the DNA TGTGCCAGCAGTATCGCGGGGGGGGTCAATGAGCAGTTCTTC.

The V call is TRBV5-1, the J call TRBJ2-3; 14 nucleotides line up with TRBD2. The junction had 13 bases not matched to a gene; V was cut back by 4 bases and J by 0 bases. CDR1 SGHRS and CDR2 YFSETQ come from the germline V gene. This CDR3 contains 20 residues. CDR3 sequence: CASSPWTSGRPGQSTDTQYF. For the CDR3, the DNA is TGCGCCAGCAGCCCTTGGACTAGCGGGAGGCCAGGCCAAAGCACAGATACGCAGTATTTT.

This clonotype was detected only a few times. This chain joins TRBV6-1 and TRBJ1-2; perhaps TRBD1 as D (5 bases). Germline V gene lookup returns CDR1 MNHNS and CDR2 SASEGT. The V end was cut by 6 bases, the J end by 8 bases, with 19 bases between. The CDR3 sequence is 14 residues long. The CDR3 DNA reads TGTGCCAGCAGCGTCGCAGGGTTGAGGTGGGGCTACACCTTC. Amino acid sequence: CASSVAGLRWGYTF.

This clonotype showed up just a few times. V is TRBV20-1 and J is TRBJ2-3; D is ambiguous. This CDR3 contains 11 residues. Germline V lookup: CDR1 DFQATT, CDR2 SNEGSKA (reference sequence). The CDR3 loop reads CSLLGVDTQYF. CDR3 nucleotide sequence: TGCAGCCTCCTTGGCGTAGATACGCAGTATTTT.

The V call is TRBV4-3, the J call TRBJ1-6; D is undetermined. The CDR3 consists of 16 residues. CDR1 is LGHNA, CDR2 YSLEER, per germline. Trimming shortened V by 1 base and J by 10 bases, and 17 bases separated the two germline ends. The CDR3 region is CASSQGRGRIGSPLHF. CDR3 DNA sequence: TGCGCCAGCAGCCAAGGTCGTGGCAGGATTGGGTCACCCCTCCACTTT.